Sequencing of this TCR beta chain was carried out in a study of T cells after yellow fever vaccination (dated by TCRdb to the late 2010s). Some background on the complete study: The SMART-Seq v4 Ultra Low Input RNA kit was used to prepare libraries from fractions with low cell numbers. Bulk TCR alpha and beta repertoires were sequenced longitudinally to track T-cell clones before and after primary and booster YFV17D yellow fever vaccination. The cohort comprised two healthy male donors, one aged 18 to 29 and one aged 30 to 40 years. Blood was collected at multiple timepoints before and after primary and secondary immunization, and bulk PBMC replicates and cell subsets were isolated.

A word on this clonotype: The antigen this receptor binds is unknown. One base away there is no much larger clone; base qualities are not given.

On the study overall, not on this receptor specifically: The secondary T-cell response was weaker than the primary response but faster, peaking on day 5 instead of day 15. Because only a couple of donors were included in the study, the extent to which the findings can be generalized is limited. After the booster, most of the clones that had expanded following primary vaccination were detected again (around 97% of CD4 and around 90% of CD8), which suggests that memory was broadly maintained. FACS-sorted repertoires could contain abundant contaminating clonotypes from the bulk population, so computational filtering was required. A small share of clonotypes was detected in both CD4 and CD8 compartments, with the overlap likely arising from convergent recombination.

The sample's treatment or condition, from its label and the paper: live attenuated yellow fever vaccine strain. Two biological replicates of bulk PBMCs were collected at each blood-draw timepoint. PBMCs were isolated from peripheral blood using a standard Ficoll-Paque protocol. RNA was extracted with TriZol from bulk PBMCs, CD4 and CD8 fractions, and dextramer-positive and dextramer-negative fractions. The germline V gene provides CDR1 SGHTA and CDR2 FQGNSA. The CDR3 has 16 amino acids, counting the end cysteine and phenylalanine. CDR3 DNA is the only sequence kept; it has 48 bases, read in frame from the first base. Trimming removed 4 bases from V and 1 base from J; the gene matches leave 7 bases unexplained. Synthesis of TCR cDNA relied on 5'RACE template switching, a step that introduced a universal primer site along with unique molecular identifiers. cDNA synthesis was primed from both the TCR alpha and TCR beta constant segments. Two PCR steps were used to amplify libraries, with sample barcodes and sequencing adapters being added in the second step. Libraries were sequenced on Illumina HiSeq 2500 (2x100 bp) or NovaSeq (2x150 bp). Per the original workflow: Demultiplexing of reads and collapsing into UMI consensus sequences were performed with MIGEC, and V(D)J alignment was carried out with MiXCR. Vaccine-responding clonotypes were defined with edgeR using replicate PBMC samples, requiring FDR below 0.01 and a log2 fold change above 5 up to day 15. Bulk clonotypes were assigned CD4 or CD8 identity according to which sequenced CD4 or CD8 repertoire held them at higher abundance. Using fastp trimming at Q25 and MiXCR clonotype assembly, TCRdb reanalyzed the public sequencing data and kept in-frame beta chains. Each entry is one CDR3 protein sequence, shown with its most common DNA and genes. These V and J calls rely on TCRdb rather than the paper's analysis. The sample table records 450,000 to 550,000 distinct CDR3 sequences; 19% of these occur just once. The ten largest clones add up to approximately 14% of the sample.

This sequence was found in a man younger than 40 who received the YFV17D yellow fever vaccine. This specimen consisted of PBMCs, obtained 15 days after the yellow fever booster vaccination. The chain is made from TRBV7-2 and TRBJ2-3; 8 bases in the middle match TRBD2. The DNA sequence reads TGTGCCAGCAGCTCCAGAAGCGGGAGCGGCACAGATACGCAGTATTTT. Its translation reads: CASSSRSGSGTDTQYF.